The rows below give T cell receptor beta chains drawn from one sample of a study of cytomegalovirus exposure and HLA in healthy donors. Sequencing was performed with immunoSEQ multiplex PCR; in TCRdb, only in-frame clones are kept and a portion is missing. The table lists about 150,000 clones, roughly 90% of them singletons. The specimen was PBMCs. All receptors derive from a man aged 18-30 years in good health and CMV-seropositive. Both conserved end residues are part of each CDR3. The order of the fields is CDR3 DNA, CDR3 protein, V gene, D gene, clone size, J gene. The D gene is left open where the match is weak. Where a row states a size, it is once, few, many or the class of an expanded clone; other rows omit it.

DNA: TGTGCCAGCAGTTACCGGGACAGAACGAATTCACCCCTCCACTTT
CDR3: CASSYRDRTNSPLHF
V: TRBV6-5
D: TRBD1
size: few
J: TRBJ1-6

DNA: TGCGCCAGCAGCCAAGACTGGCGGGTGGGACAAGAGACCCAGTACTTC
CDR3: CASSQDWRVGQETQYF
V: TRBV4-1
D: -
size: -
J: TRBJ2-5

DNA: TGTGCCAGTAGTCCTCGAGGGGGAAACACTGAAGCTTTCTTT
CDR3: CASSPRGGNTEAFF
V: TRBV19
D: -
size: -
J: TRBJ1-1

DNA: TGCGCCAGCAGCCAATTTCAGAACACTGAAGCTTTCTTT
CDR3: CASSQFQNTEAFF
V: TRBV5-1
D: -
size: -
J: TRBJ1-1

DNA: TGTGCCAGCAGCAAAGAGGGGGCGGGTGACTATGGCTACACCTTC
CDR3: CASSKEGAGDYGYTF
V: TRBV9
D: TRBD1
size: -
J: TRBJ1-2

DNA: TGCGCCAGCAGCCCGGGACAGGGGGCCACCGGGGAGCTGTTTTTT
CDR3: CASSPGQGATGELFF
V: TRBV4-3
D: TRBD1
size: -
J: TRBJ2-2

DNA: TGTGCCACCAGCAGAGATGGCGGGGGCACCGGGGAGCTGTTTTTT
CDR3: CATSRDGGGTGELFF
V: TRBV15
D: TRBD2
size: -
J: TRBJ2-2

DNA: TGTGCCAGCAGCTTAGCTGCTAGCGTTCTAAGCTCTGTCTACAATGAGCAGTTCTTC
CDR3: CASSLAASVLSSVYNEQFF
V: TRBV7-9
D: -
size: -
J: TRBJ2-1

DNA: TGTGCCAGCAGTTTAACTCGGGGTAGTTTAGTGCGAACCAATGAGCAGTTCTTC
CDR3: CASSLTRGSLVRTNEQFF
V: TRBV27
D: -
size: once
J: TRBJ2-1

DNA: TGTGCCAGCAGCCCCAGTTGTGACAGGGAAGAGACCCAGTACTTC
CDR3: CASSPSCDREETQYF
V: TRBV11-3
D: TRBD1
size: few
J: TRBJ2-5

DNA: TGCGCCAGCAGCCAAGGGGGTTCCGGGAGGACAGATACGCAGTATTTT
CDR3: CASSQGGSGRTDTQYF
V: TRBV4-3
D: TRBD2
size: -
J: TRBJ2-3

DNA: TGTGCCAGCAGCTCTATGGGGCCTAACTATGGCTACACCTTC
CDR3: CASSSMGPNYGYTF
V: TRBV7-2
D: -
size: once
J: TRBJ1-2

DNA: TGTGCCAGCAGCTCTCTAGCGGGATCCGGGGCCAACGTCCTGACTTTC
CDR3: CASSSLAGSGANVLTF
V: TRBV13
D: TRBD2
size: once
J: TRBJ2-6

DNA: TGTGCCAGCAGGCGGGGCCCCGGGTATGAAAAACTGTTTTTT
CDR3: CASRRGPGYEKLFF
V: TRBV2
D: -
size: -
J: TRBJ1-4

DNA: TGTGCCAGCAGTTACTTGAGGGATCAGCCCCAGCATTTT
CDR3: CASSYLRDQPQHF
V: TRBV6-5
D: -
size: few
J: TRBJ1-5

DNA: TGTGCCAGCAGCGTACAGGTTACAGATACGCAGTATTTT
CDR3: CASSVQVTDTQYF
V: TRBV9
D: -
size: -
J: TRBJ2-3

DNA: TGTGCCAGCAGCTTAACGACTGTTAGCACAGATACGCAGTATTTT
CDR3: CASSLTTVSTDTQYF
V: TRBV7-9
D: -
size: -
J: TRBJ2-3

DNA: TGTGCCTGGACTGGGACAGGAGACACCGGGGAGCTGTTTTTT
CDR3: CAWTGTGDTGELFF
V: TRBV30
D: TRBD1
size: -
J: TRBJ2-2

DNA: TGCGCCAGCAGCTTGAGGGGCGGGGGGGCCCCCGAGCAGTACTTC
CDR3: CASSLRGGGAPEQYF
V: TRBV5-1
D: TRBD2
size: -
J: TRBJ2-7

DNA: TGTGCCAGCGGATCTAGCGGGCAGTTCGACGAGCAGTACTTC
CDR3: CASGSSGQFDEQYF
V: TRBV2
D: TRBD2
size: -
J: TRBJ2-7

DNA: TGTGCCAGAAGCTTGGCCGCCAACCTGGACAGCAACTCCTATGGCTACACCTTC
CDR3: CARSLAANLDSNSYGYTF
V: TRBV5-3
D: -
size: -
J: TRBJ1-2

DNA: TGTGCCAGCAGCGCCGAAGGGAGAGAGCAGTTCTTC
CDR3: CASSAEGREQFF
V: TRBV9
D: -
size: -
J: TRBJ2-1

DNA: TGTGCCAGCACCCAGGACAGGGAGACCGGGGAGCTGTTTTTT
CDR3: CASTQDRETGELFF
V: TRBV7-6
D: TRBD1
size: -
J: TRBJ2-2

DNA: TGTGCCAGCACCCCGAGACTAGCGGGACCACAAGAGACCCAGTACTTC
CDR3: CASTPRLAGPQETQYF
V: TRBV13
D: TRBD2
size: -
J: TRBJ2-5